Shown below are 20 T cell receptor beta chains from a single sample sequenced in a study of neoadjuvant nivolumab and ipilimumab in lung cancer. Only in-frame clones appear in the TCRdb table, and some are missing; sequencing was by immunoSEQ multiplex PCR. This table holds fewer than 40,000 clones, approximately 92% found once. This sample comprised peripheral blood, obtained after neoadjuvant nivolumab, alone or with ipilimumab, at or shortly before surgery. The receptors originated from an adult with non-small cell lung cancer.

This clone has a handful of counts. The gene calls are TRBV11-2 and TRBJ2-1; D tentatively reads TRBD1 or TRBD2 (6 bases each). This CDR3 region has 13 residues. From germline, CDR1 is SGHAT and CDR2 FQNNGV. Trimming took off 11 bases at V and 6 bases at J, with 17 bases between the two ends. The DNA for the CDR3 is TGTGCCTCCCAGGAAGGGGGGACCAATGAGCAGTTCTTC. It is translated as CASQEGGTNEQFF.

The CDR3 is CASSYFGTSAKEQYF. The CDR3 region has the DNA TGTGCCAGCAGTTACTTCGGGACTAGCGCGAAAGAGCAGTACTTC. This chain uses TRBV6-5 with TRBJ2-7, with TRBD2 identical over 10 bases. Germline V lookup: CDR1 MNHEY, CDR2 SVGAGI. The CDR3 consists of 15 residues. V lost 1 base, J lost 7 bases, and 7 bases stayed unmatched.

The chain couples TRBV18 to TRBJ1-4, with D tentatively TRBD1 (6 bases). Germline values: CDR1 KGHSH, CDR2 LQKENI. Trimming removed 3 bases at V and 0 bases at J, with 14 bases between. The length of the CDR3 is 17 residues. For the CDR3, the DNA is TGTGCCAGCTCACCCCAATGGCAGGGGTCAACTAATGAAAAACTGTTTTTT. Encoded protein: CASSPQWQGSTNEKLFF.

The chain couples TRBV11-2 to TRBJ2-7, with 7 bases lining up with TRBD2. The CDR3 covers 13 residues. Germline V gives CDR1 SGHAT, CDR2 FQNNGV. The J segment lost 4 bases and the V segment lost 3 bases, leaving 3 bases of the junction unmatched. The CDR3 nucleotides are TGTGCCAGCAGCTTTGGCGGGAGATACGAGCAGTACTTC. Its protein is CASSFGGRYEQYF. Filled out from reference TRBV11-2 and TRBJ2-7, the complete variable domain reads EAGVAQSPRYKIIEKRQSVAFWCNPISGHATLYWYQQILGQGPKLLIQFQNNGVVDDSQLPKDRFSAERLKGVDSTLKIQPAKLEDSAVYLCASSFGGRYEQYFGPGTRLTVT.

The gene calls are TRBV28 and TRBJ1-2; 8 nucleotides line up with TRBD1. The CDR3 has 12 amino acids. With V trimmed by 11 bases and J by 8 bases, 10 bases remained unmatched. Germline CDR1 MDHEN, CDR2 SYDVKM. The CDR3 is CALDRGVAGYTF. CDR3 in DNA: TGTGCCTTAGACAGGGGAGTGGCGGGCTACACCTTC.

V is TRBV5-1 and J is TRBJ1-3, with D hard to call. With 0 bases removed from V and 3 bases from J, the gap between germline ends came to 10 bases. The CDR3 has 15 residues. CDR1 SGHRS and CDR2 YFSETQ come from the germline V gene. Here the CDR3 reads CASSLASANGNTIYF. CDR3 DNA: TGCGCCAGCAGCTTGGCGTCGGCTAATGGAAACACCATATATTTT. Drawing the rest from reference TRBV5-1 and TRBJ1-3, the complete variable domain is KAGVTQTPRYLIKTRGQQVTLSCSPISGHRSVSWYQQTPGQGLQFLFEYFSETQRNKGNFPGRFSGRQFSNSRSEMNVSTLELGDSALYLCASSLASANGNTIYFGEGSWLTVV.

This clone has just a few counts. The rearrangement joins TRBV25-1 to TRBJ2-1; 8 bases are a match to TRBD2. V dropped 8 bases and J dropped 9; count of bases not matched to a gene: 9. The CDR3 runs to 13 residues. Germline loops: CDR1 MGHDK, CDR2 SYGVNS. DNA for the CDR3: TGTGCCAGCTCTCCGGGACTAGGGGGTGAGCAGTTCTTC. It is translated as CASSPGLGGEQFF.

J is TRBJ1-5 and V is TRBV6-1, with D unresolved. The V and J ends lost 1 base and 2 bases respectively, with 9 bases between them. Germline loops: CDR1 MNHNS, CDR2 SASEGT. CDR3 length equals 15 residues. The chain's CDR3 is CASSEGAGGNQPQHF. In DNA form, the CDR3 reads TGTGCCAGCAGTGAAGGGGCCGGGGGCAATCAGCCCCAGCATTTT.

This chain links TRBV7-8 with TRBJ2-1; the match to TRBD2 covers 10 bases. Trimming at V came to 5 bases and at J to 10 bases, leaving 11 bases not matched to a gene. Germline CDR1 is SGHVS and CDR2 is FQNEAQ. The CDR3 is made up of 15 amino acids. The CDR3 DNA sequence: TGTGCCAGCAGCCCTATCACTAGCGGGACTGTCGAGCAGTTCTTC. This translates into CASSPITSGTVEQFF.

V is TRBV25-1 and J is TRBJ2-1; 9 nucleotides match TRBD1. Trimming removed 5 bases from V and 8 bases from J; junction bases left unmatched: 7. This CDR3 is 14 amino acids long. Germline V lookup: CDR1 MGHDK, CDR2 SYGVNS. The CDR3 spells CASSQDRGGDEQFF. As DNA, the CDR3 is TGTGCCAGCAGTCAGGACAGGGGAGGGGATGAGCAGTTCTTC.

This chain joins TRBV6-1 and TRBJ2-1, with D unresolved. The CDR3 spans 11 residues. Trimming removed 7 bases at V and 2 bases at J, with 3 bases between. The germline V gene has CDR1 MNHNS and CDR2 SASEGT. As DNA, the CDR3 is TGTGCCAGCAACGCCTACAATGAGCAGTTCTTC. Translated: CASNAYNEQFF.

The V call is TRBV9, the J call TRBJ2-7; 10 bases agree with TRBD2. V trimming: 4 bases; J trimming: 2 bases; junction bases outside the gene matches: 6. Germline V gene sequence: CDR1 SGDLS, CDR2 YYNGEE. The CDR3 covers 15 residues. Written as DNA, the CDR3 is TGTGCCAGCAGCTTCGGGAGCGGGGGGGCCTACGAGCAGTACTTC. This encodes CASSFGSGGAYEQYF.

This chain links TRBV7-2 with TRBJ2-5, with 12 bases that match TRBD2. V was pared by 3 bases and J by 3 bases, with 11 bases of the junction left unmatched. This CDR3 is built from 18 residues. Per germline, CDR1 SGHTA and CDR2 FQGNSA. For the CDR3, the DNA is TGTGCCAGCAGCTTTGTCACTGGGACTAGCGGGCTGAAAGAGACCCAGTACTTC. Translating it yields CASSFVTGTSGLKETQYF.

The J gene is TRBJ1-5, the V gene TRBV5-5; tentatively, D is TRBD1 (5 bases). Germline V gives CDR1 SGHKS, CDR2 YYEKEE (reference sequence). V lost 4 bases and J lost 1, with 9 bases in between. The CDR3 contains 14 residues. The CDR3 coding sequence is TGTGCCAGCAGCCTAGGGGCCAGCAATCAGCCCCAGCATTTT. Encoded protein: CASSLGASNQPQHF. The full variable domain, in which reference TRBV5-5 and TRBJ1-5 provide the parts outside the CDR3, is DAGVTQSPTHLIKTRGQQVTLRCSPISGHKSVSWYQQVLGQGPQFIFQYYEKEERGRGNFPDRFSARQFPNYSSELNVNALLLGDSALYLCASSLGASNQPQHFGDGTRLSIL.

J is TRBJ2-3 and V is TRBV27; 10 nucleotides match TRBD2. The CDR3 runs to 18 residues. Looked up from germline, CDR1 is MNHEY and CDR2 is SMNVEV (reference sequence). The V gene end was trimmed by 3 bases and the J gene end by 6 bases; junction bases not matched to a gene: 15. CDR3 region: CASSLRLAGAGGVDTQYF. CDR3 nucleotides: TGTGCCAGCAGTTTGCGGCTAGCGGGAGCAGGAGGAGTGGATACGCAGTATTTT.

The chain employs TRBV6-5 and TRBJ1-5; unclear D gene. The germline CDR1 and CDR2 sequences are MNHEY and SVGAGI. With 4 bases removed from V and 3 bases from J, the gap between germline ends came to 7 bases. The CDR3 runs to 13 residues. The CDR3, as DNA: TGTGCCAGCAGTTTAAGTCCCAATCAGCCCCAGCATTTT. As protein: CASSLSPNQPQHF.

This clone was found a few times. The chain couples TRBV29-1 to TRBJ2-3; 9 bases map to TRBD2. The CDR3 has 12 residues. Germline loops: CDR1 SQVTM, CDR2 ANQGSEA. V shed 7 bases and J 4 bases; nucleotides not matched to a gene: 3. The CDR3 reads CSGAGGPDTQYF. The CDR3 DNA is TGCAGCGGGGCGGGAGGGCCAGATACGCAGTATTTT.

The chain has TRBV25-1 and TRBJ2-7; D remains unclear. CDR1 and CDR2 from the germline V gene are MGHDK and SYGVNS. V was cut by 6 bases and J by 3 bases, with 21 bases left in between. This CDR3 has 16 amino acids. CDR3: CASRPPSSTSNYEQYF. The CDR3 DNA sequence: TGTGCCAGCAGGCCCCCGTCTTCTACCTCTAACTACGAGCAGTACTTC.

This sequence joins TRBV10-3 and TRBJ2-5; D gene ambiguous. The CDR3 spans 13 residues. V lost 4 bases, J lost 5 bases, and 11 bases lay in between. Germline V lookup: CDR1 ENHRY, CDR2 SYGVKD. Here the CDR3 reads CAISAFDGETQYF. The CDR3 coding sequence is TGTGCCATCAGTGCCTTTGATGGGGAGACCCAGTACTTC.

This chain joins TRBV5-1 and TRBJ2-1; 8 bases agree with TRBD2. Looked up from germline, CDR1 is SGHRS and CDR2 is YFSETQ. Losses at the gene ends were 0 bases for V and 4 bases for J; bases not matched to a gene: 6. The CDR3 is 16 amino acids. CDR3 sequence: CASSLVVLAAYNEQFF. The CDR3 coding sequence is TGCGCCAGCAGCTTGGTGGTACTAGCGGCATACAATGAGCAGTTCTTC.